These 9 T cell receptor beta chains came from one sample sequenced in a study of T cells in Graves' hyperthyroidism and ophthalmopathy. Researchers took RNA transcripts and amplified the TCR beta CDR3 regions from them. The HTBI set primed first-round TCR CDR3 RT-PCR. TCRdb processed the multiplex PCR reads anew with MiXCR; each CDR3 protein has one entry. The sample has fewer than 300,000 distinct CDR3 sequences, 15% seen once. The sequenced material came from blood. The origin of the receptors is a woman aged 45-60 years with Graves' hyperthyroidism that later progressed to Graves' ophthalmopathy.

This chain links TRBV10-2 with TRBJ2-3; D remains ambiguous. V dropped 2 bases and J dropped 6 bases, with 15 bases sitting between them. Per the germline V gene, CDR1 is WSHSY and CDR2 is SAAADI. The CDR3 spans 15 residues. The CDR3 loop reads CASSETGPRLDTQYF. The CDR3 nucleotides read TGCGCCAGCAGTGAGACGGGCCCCAGGTTGGATACGCAGTATTTT.

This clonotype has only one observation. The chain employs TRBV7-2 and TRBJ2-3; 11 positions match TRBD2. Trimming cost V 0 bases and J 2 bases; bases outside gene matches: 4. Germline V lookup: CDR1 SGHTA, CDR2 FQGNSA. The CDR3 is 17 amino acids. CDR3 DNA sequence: TGTGCCAGCAGCTTAGCGGCTAGCGGGAGGCCCACAGATACGCAGTATTTT. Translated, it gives CASSLAASGRPTDTQYF.

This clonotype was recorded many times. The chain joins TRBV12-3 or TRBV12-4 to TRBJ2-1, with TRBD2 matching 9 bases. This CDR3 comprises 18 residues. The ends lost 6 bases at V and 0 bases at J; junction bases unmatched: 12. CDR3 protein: CASRALAGSSSSYNEQFF. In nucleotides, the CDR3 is TGTGCCAGCAGAGCACTAGCGGGTTCCTCCAGCTCCTACAATGAGCAGTTCTTC.

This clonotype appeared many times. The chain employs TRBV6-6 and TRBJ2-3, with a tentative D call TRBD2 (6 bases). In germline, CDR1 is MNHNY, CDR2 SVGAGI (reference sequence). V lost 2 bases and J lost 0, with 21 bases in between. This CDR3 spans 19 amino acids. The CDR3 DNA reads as TGTGCCAGCAGTTACAAGGGGAACGGAGGGTCCTTAAGCACAGATACGCAGTATTTT. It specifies CASSYKGNGGSLSTDTQYF.

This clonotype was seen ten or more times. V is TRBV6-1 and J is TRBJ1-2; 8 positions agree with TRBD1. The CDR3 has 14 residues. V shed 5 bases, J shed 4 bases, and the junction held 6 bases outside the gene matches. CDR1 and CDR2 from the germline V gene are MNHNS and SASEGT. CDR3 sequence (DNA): TGTGCCAGCAGTTCTGTCCAGGGGGCCTATGGCTACACCTTC. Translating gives CASSSVQGAYGYTF.

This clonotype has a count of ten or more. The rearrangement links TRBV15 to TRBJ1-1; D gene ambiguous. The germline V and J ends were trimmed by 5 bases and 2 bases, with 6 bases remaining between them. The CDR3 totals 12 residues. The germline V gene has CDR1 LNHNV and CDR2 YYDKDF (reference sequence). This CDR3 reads CATSETNTEAFF. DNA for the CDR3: TGTGCCACCAGCGAAACCAACACTGAAGCTTTCTTT.

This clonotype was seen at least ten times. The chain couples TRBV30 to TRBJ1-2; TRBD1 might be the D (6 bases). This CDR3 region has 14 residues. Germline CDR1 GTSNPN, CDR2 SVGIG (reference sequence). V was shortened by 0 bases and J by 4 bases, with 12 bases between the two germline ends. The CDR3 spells CAWSVLQGSYGYTF. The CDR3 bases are TGTGCCTGGAGTGTCCTACAGGGTTCCTATGGCTACACCTTC. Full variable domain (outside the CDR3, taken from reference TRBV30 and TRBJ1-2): SQTIHQWPATLVQPVGSPLSLECTVEGTSNPNLYWYRQAAGRGLQLLFYSVGIGQISSEVPQNLSASRPQDRQFILSSKKLLLSDSGFYLCAWSVLQGSYGYTFGSGTRLTVV.

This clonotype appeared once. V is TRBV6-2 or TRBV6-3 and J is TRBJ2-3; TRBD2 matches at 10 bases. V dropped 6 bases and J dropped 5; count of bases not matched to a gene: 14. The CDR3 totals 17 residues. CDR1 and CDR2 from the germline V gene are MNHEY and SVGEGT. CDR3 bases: TGTGCCAGCAGATTACCCGCTAGCGGGAGTTTGGGAGATACGCAGTATTTT. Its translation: CASRLPASGSLGDTQYF.

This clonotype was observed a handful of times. The CDR3 coding sequence is TGTGCCAGCAGTTGCGGGAACGAGCAGTACTTC. Translating gives CASSCGNEQYF. J is TRBJ2-7 and V is TRBV28; D possibly corresponds to TRBD2 (6 bases). The CDR3 consists of 11 residues. The germline V gene encodes CDR1 MDHEN and CDR2 SYDVKM. The germline V and J ends were trimmed by 4 bases and 5 bases, with 6 bases remaining between them.